Each of the 19 T cell receptor beta chains below was sequenced from the same sample in a study of cytomegalovirus exposure and HLA in healthy donors. It was with 60 Vbeta and 13 Jbeta primers that the PCR ran. Here immunoSEQ multiplex PCR was the method, and the copy in TCRdb shows in-frame clones only, minus some. The sample contains almost 200,000 clones, about 82% of which appear only once. Sample: PBMCs. The receptors derive from a woman aged 50 to 60 in good health and CMV-seronegative.

This clone was recorded once. This rearrangement joins TRBV2 to TRBJ1-5, with TRBD1 matching over 12 bases. The V gene's germline CDR1 is SNHLY and CDR2 FYNNEI. Trimming at V came to 7 bases and at J to 6 bases, leaving 13 bases not matched to a gene. The CDR3 sequence is 17 residues long. The CDR3 protein is CASIRDRGLSPGQPQHF. The CDR3 region has the DNA TGTGCCAGCATACGGGACAGGGGGCTTTCTCCGGGTCAGCCCCAGCATTTT.

The chain carries TRBV15 and TRBJ2-1, with a tentative D call TRBD2 (5 bases). The CDR3 consists of 16 residues. Germline-derived CDR1 and CDR2 are LNHNV and YYDKDF (reference sequence). With 0 bases removed from V and 0 bases from J, the gap between germline ends came to 9 bases. The CDR3 DNA sequence: TGTGCCACCAGCAGAGATAGCGAATTCTCCTACAATGAGCAGTTCTTC. Its translation: CATSRDSEFSYNEQFF.

This chain uses TRBV7-2 with TRBJ2-2; D might be TRBD1 (5 bases). The CDR3 length is 17 residues. Germline V gene lookup returns CDR1 SGHTA and CDR2 FQGNSA. Trimming took off 5 bases at V and 4 bases at J, with 20 bases between the two ends. The DNA for the CDR3 is TGTGCCAGCAGCGTTTATTTCTTCATTCAGGGCACCGGGGAGCTGTTTTTT. This encodes CASSVYFFIQGTGELFF.

The genes are TRBV6-5 and TRBJ2-1; TRBD1 is a possible D gene (5 bases). Germline V gene data show CDR1 as MNHEY and CDR2 as SVGAGI. The CDR3 is made up of 14 amino acids. Trimming removed 0 bases from V and 2 bases from J, with 5 bases in between. The CDR3 DNA sequence: TGTGCCAGCAGTTACTCCAGGGCCTACAATGAGCAGTTCTTC. It translates to CASSYSRAYNEQFF.

In this sample, this clone turned up a few times. The chain couples TRBV14 to TRBJ2-6; 7 bases match TRBD1. The CDR3 consists of 18 residues. CDR1 and CDR2 from the germline V gene are SGHDN and FVKESK. V shed 0 bases, J shed 2 bases, and the junction held 7 bases outside the gene matches. The CDR3 DNA is TGTGCCAGCAGCCAAGATGAGGGGGCTACGCCTGGGGCCAACGTCCTGACTTTC. Amino acid sequence: CASSQDEGATPGANVLTF.

The CDR3 DNA follows: TGTGCCAGCAGCGTAGGCAGGGGGTCTGGAAACACCATATATTTT. Translated, it gives CASSVGRGSGNTIYF. The chain employs TRBV9 and TRBJ1-3; 7 bases map to TRBD1. Trimming removed 0 bases from V and 1 base from J; junction bases left unmatched: 1. The CDR3 consists of 15 residues. The V gene's germline CDR1 is SGDLS and CDR2 YYNGEE.

The chain couples TRBV7-9 to TRBJ1-1, with no clear D. The CDR3 is 13 amino acids. Germline loops: CDR1 SEHNR, CDR2 FQNEAQ (reference sequence). The germline V and J ends were trimmed by 7 bases and 0 bases, with 9 bases remaining between them. In DNA form, the CDR3 reads TGTGCCAGCACCCTGCTAGTGAACACTGAAGCTTTCTTT. Its protein product is CASTLLVNTEAFF. Drawing the rest from reference TRBV7-9 and TRBJ1-1, the complete variable domain is DTGVSQNPRHKITKRGQNVTFRCDPISEHNRLYWYRQTLGQGPEFLTYFQNEAQLEKSRLLSDRFSAERPKGSFSTLEIQRTEQGDSAMYLCASTLLVNTEAFFGQGTRLTVV.

The chain joins TRBV7-6 to TRBJ2-2, with TRBD2 matching 7 bases. The V gene's germline CDR1 is SGHVS and CDR2 FNYEAQ. The length of the CDR3 is 17 residues. V gave up 5 bases and J gave up 0 bases; unmatched junction bases: 9. The CDR3 here is CASSTRIAGANTGELFF. The DNA for the CDR3 is TGTGCCAGCAGCACCCGTATAGCGGGTGCGAACACCGGGGAGCTGTTTTTT.

Turning to this clone: Compared with germline, one end of the junction differs, possibly owing to a read error. V and J are TRBV7-9 and TRBJ1-1; D unresolved. The CDR3 consists of 14 residues. CDR1 is SEHNR, CDR2 FQNEAQ, per germline (reference sequence). The CDR3 bases are TGTTCCAGCAGCTTAGGTCGAGGGAACACTGAAGCTTTCTTT. It codes for CSSSLGRGNTEAFF. The full variable domain, its missing parts supplied by reference TRBV7-9 and TRBJ1-1, is DTGVSQNPRHKITKRGQNVTFRCDPISEHNRLYWYRQTLGQGPEFLTYFQNEAQLEKSRLLSDRFSAERPKGSFSTLEIQRTEQGDSAMYLCSSSLGRGNTEAFFGQGTRLTVV.

Remarks on this clone: Here the CDR3 omits its conserved ending phenylalanine or tryptophan, so a read error is the likely source. The chain combines TRBV4-3 with TRBJ2-2; 9 bases line up with TRBD2. The ends lost 1 base at V and 1 base at J; junction bases unmatched: 1. CDR1 LGHNA and CDR2 YSLEER come from the germline V gene. This CDR3 comprises 16 residues. The CDR3 reads CASSQGTSENTGELFS. CDR3 nucleotide sequence: TGCGCCAGCAGCCAAGGGACTAGCGAGAACACCGGGGAGCTGTTTTCT.

The chain employs TRBV19 and TRBJ2-3, with D perhaps TRBD2 (5 bases). From germline, CDR1 is LNHDA and CDR2 SQIVND (reference sequence). The CDR3 has 11 residues. Deletions cut 4 bases from V and 6 bases from J, with 5 bases between. The CDR3 sequence: CASSKRDTQYF. The CDR3 nucleotides read TGTGCCAGTAGTAAGCGGGATACGCAGTATTTT. The full variable domain, in which reference TRBV19 and TRBJ2-3 provide the parts outside the CDR3, is DGGITQSPKYLFRKEGQNVTLSCEQNLNHDAMYWYRQDPGQGLRLIYYSQIVNDFQKGDIAEGYSVSREKKESFPLTVTSAQKNPTAFYLCASSKRDTQYFGPGTRLTVL.

This sequence joins TRBV6-6 and TRBJ1-2; 7 positions agree with TRBD1. J gave up 4 bases and V 6 bases, and 5 bases lay outside the gene matches. Germline V lookup: CDR1 MNHNY, CDR2 SVGAGI (reference sequence). The CDR3 has 13 amino acids. The CDR3 is CASRGTVIYGYTF. The CDR3 nucleotides are TGTGCCAGCAGGGGGACAGTGATCTATGGCTACACCTTC.

The rearrangement joins TRBV11-3 to TRBJ2-5; 12 nucleotides agree with TRBD2. Trimming at V came to 5 bases and at J to 2 bases, leaving 6 bases not matched to a gene. CDR3 length equals 16 residues. Germline V gives CDR1 SGHNT, CDR2 YENEEA. The CDR3 loop reads CASSPGLAGIQETQYF. CDR3 nucleotides: TGTGCCAGCAGCCCCGGACTAGCGGGAATACAAGAGACCCAGTACTTC.

The V and J genes are TRBV29-1 and TRBJ1-1; D gene ambiguous. This CDR3 has 15 amino acids. V gave up 7 bases and J gave up 0 bases, with 18 bases separating them. The germline V gene has CDR1 SQVTM and CDR2 ANQGSEA. CDR3 coding DNA: TGCAGCGCCCGGCGAGCAGGCTCGATGAACACTGAAGCTTTCTTT. It specifies CSARRAGSMNTEAFF.

DNA of the CDR3: TGTGCCAGCAGAACCGCCGGGGGAGAGACCCAGTACTTC. This codes for CASRTAGGETQYF. V usage is TRBV5-6 and J usage is TRBJ2-5, with D maybe TRBD2 (6 bases). The ends were cut back, 5 bases at V and 4 bases at J, with 12 bases in the middle. The CDR3 covers 13 residues. Looked up from germline, CDR1 is SGHDT and CDR2 is YYEEEE. The variable domain in full, with the rest retrieved from reference TRBV5-6 and TRBJ2-5, is DAGVTQSPTHLIKTRGQQVTLRCSPKSGHDTVSWYQQALGQGPQFIFQYYEEEERQRGNFPDRFSGHQFPNYSSELNVNALLLGDSALYLCASRTAGGETQYFGPGTRLLVL.

The genes are TRBV6-5 and TRBJ1-2; possibly TRBD1 for D (5 bases). The V gene's germline CDR1 is MNHEY and CDR2 SVGAGI. V was cut by 11 bases and J by 4 bases, with 17 bases left in between. This CDR3 is built from 13 residues. The chain's CDR3 is CAAGGGGIYGYTF. The CDR3 nucleotides read TGTGCCGCCGGCGGTGGGGGGATCTATGGCTACACCTTC.

This sequence joins TRBV19 and TRBJ1-2, with D perhaps TRBD1 (5 bases). CDR3 size: 14 residues. The V and J ends lost 5 bases and 0 bases respectively, with 10 bases between them. The germline CDR1 and CDR2 sequences are LNHDA and SQIVND (reference sequence). The CDR3 sequence: CASSERQPNYGYTF. The CDR3 bases are TGTGCCAGTAGTGAGAGACAGCCTAACTATGGCTACACCTTC.

This clone was seen just once. The chain combines TRBV6-6 with TRBJ2-2; no reliable D call. Trimming shortened V by 5 bases and J by 7 bases, and 8 bases separated the two germline ends. The CDR3 is 12 residues long. Germline V gene data show CDR1 as MNHNY and CDR2 as SVGAGI (reference sequence). DNA of the CDR3: TGTGCCAGCAGTATGTTCGGCGGGGAGCTGTTTTTT. This gives the protein CASSMFGGELFF.

This sequence joins TRBV6-5 and TRBJ1-2; 7 nucleotides line up with TRBD1. This CDR3 region has 14 residues. Looked up from germline, CDR1 is MNHEY and CDR2 is SVGAGI. The J segment lost 4 bases and the V segment lost 6 bases, leaving 8 bases of the junction unmatched. CDR3 DNA sequence: TGTGCCAGCAGGGCTGGGACAGCCAGCTATGGCTACACCTTC. This encodes CASRAGTASYGYTF.